This T cell receptor beta chain was sequenced in a study of post-analysis software for immune sequencing data. Study overall: Relapsing-remitting, secondary progressive and progressive-relapsing forms made up the multiple sclerosis disease courses.

With regard to this clonotype: Its antigen is not identified.

Study results and limitations: Those samples that were prepared in the same batch co-clustered strongly by F measure. Controls had significantly higher normalized Chao1 diversity than multiple sclerosis patients.

The authors incorporated unique molecular identifiers into the TCR beta cDNA libraries. Yield was approximately 500,000 cDNA molecules from about 1 to 10 million T cells. TCRdb re-called the PCR reads with MiXCR, one entry per CDR3 protein. The data hold fewer than 850,000 distinct CDR3 sequences, with 40% to 55% observed a single time. The sequencing sample was made of blood. The sequence was collected from a girl aged 10-17 years with multiple sclerosis.

The CDR3 sequence: CASSQEGKGEQGDCEQYF. The CDR3 region has the DNA TGCGCCAGCAGCCAAGAGGGCAAGGGAGAACAGGGGGATTGCGAGCAGTACTTC. The chain has TRBV4-1 and TRBJ2-4, with 8 bases aligning to TRBD1. TRBJ2-7 explains the end of the DNA better; the J call may be wrong. The CDR3 has 18 amino acids. CDR1 and CDR2 (germline): MGHRA, YSYEKL.